The sequence of this T cell receptor beta chain was determined in a study of T cells in Graves' hyperthyroidism and ophthalmopathy (dated by TCRdb to between 2019 and 2020). As for the study more broadly: Peripheral blood samples were taken at initial diagnosis, before any treatment was given. TCR V-J signatures able to tell the groups apart were searched for in a discovery cohort of about a hundred patients, of whom roughly 42 had Graves' ophthalmopathy and about 60 had stable Graves' hyperthyroidism. Whether ophthalmopathy could be predicted prospectively was tested in an independent validation cohort made up of 18 to 20 hyperthyroidism patients plus 17 patients who later progressed to ophthalmopathy. Thyroid tissue and blood T-cell repertoires from six Graves' hyperthyroidism patients were also compared in the study. Following sampling, methimazole starting at 30 mg daily was given to hyperthyroidism patients, and high-dose intravenous methylprednisolone was given to ophthalmopathy patients. For training and testing, the roughly 97 patients in the discovery cohort were randomly divided in a 7:3 ratio. TCR Vbeta CDR3 sequencing of roughly 140 peripheral blood samples (approximately 44 ophthalmopathy, about 80 hyperthyroidism and some 17 progressor patients) is reported in the paper. Broader findings and caveats from the paper: In cross-validation, a model built on a 13 V-J signature told ophthalmopathy apart from stable hyperthyroidism with approximately 90% sensitivity and 81% to 82% specificity, and in testing the same model reached 80%/75%. Most expanded thyroid clonotypes (frequency above 0.001) were also detected in blood, suggesting blood repertoires may reflect thyroid immune responses. No statistical method was used to set the sample size in advance, and investigators knew the group allocation. During validation, the model predicted progression to ophthalmopathy a median of around 7 months ahead of onset, with 70.59% sensitivity and around 72% specificity.

TCR beta CDR3 regions were amplified from RNA transcripts. A first-round RT-PCR of the TCR CDR3 used the HTBI primer set with the Qiagen OneStep RT-PCR kit. Libraries were constructed in a second round of multiplex PCR, after which size selection and purification were carried out. The libraries were sequenced on an Illumina HiSeq2000 using paired-end 100 bp reads. For the original study's pipeline: SOAPnuke was used to process the raw data, throwing out any read that contained adapters or uncalled bases, had a mean Phred below 15, or lacked an exact constant-primer or identifier match. COPE v1.2.5 was used to merge high-quality paired reads, and clonotypes were defined as unique nucleotide sequences. MiTCR v1.1 was used to align clonotypes to the IMGT TRBV, TRBD and TRBJ reference segments. Only V-J combinations with frequency above 0.0001, covering about 99% of repertoires, were analysed. A TCS score was defined as the ratio between F50 (clonal expansion) and ExV (chaos), using BLOSUM62-based TCRdist between CDR3 peptides within each V-J. Welch's t-statistics and random forest reduced around 520 V-J features to about 13, which were used in a naive Bayes classifier (R e1071). Using fastp trimming at Q25 and MiXCR clonotype assembly, TCRdb reanalyzed the public sequencing data and kept in-frame beta chains. Each CDR3 protein appears once, grouped with its most common genes and DNA. The V and J calls were not made by the authors but by TCRdb's processing. For this sample there are around 270,000 distinct CDR3 sequences; roughly a fifth appear just once. The top ten clonotypes cover about 40% of the sample.

Moderately to severely active disease, a Clinical Activity Score of at least 3, a NOSPECS grade of at least 4, and a duration under 3 months were present in ophthalmopathy patients. Any patient with an uncontrolled infection, another autoimmune disease, pregnancy or lactation was excluded. Diagnoses relied on clinical symptoms, serum thyroxine and TRAb, thyroid ultrasound and orbital computed tomography. PBMCs were isolated from approximately 10 ml of fresh peripheral blood by Ficoll-Paque density gradient centrifugation. Total RNA was extracted using Trizol reagent, and RNA quality was assessed on an Agilent 2100 Bioanalyzer. This clonotype was found many times. Its antigen target is currently unknown. No base quality values were provided; no much bigger clone lies one nucleotide off. The sequenced material came from blood. This receptor was taken from a man aged 50 or older with Graves' ophthalmopathy.

In nucleotide form, the sequence is TGTGCCAGCAGCCCCGGACAGGGTCGGAACACTGAAGCTTTCTTT. It translates to CASSPGQGRNTEAFF. The chain is encoded by TRBV5-8 joined to TRBJ1-1, with TRBD1 identical over 8 junction bases. V is trimmed back by 4 bases and J by 1 base, and the junction contains 6 bases that no gene match accounts for. Spanning cysteine to phenylalanine, the CDR3 consists of 15 amino acids. The CDR3 DNA has 45 bases and is translated from base 1. The germline V gene encodes CDR1 SGHTS and CDR2 YDEGEE. With the rest looked up from the reference TRBV5-8 and TRBJ1-1 genes rather than sequenced, the full variable domain is EAGVTQSPTHLIKTRGQQATLRCSPISGHTSVYWYQQALGLGLQFLLWYDEGEERNRGNFPPRFSGRQFPNYSSELNVNALELEDSALYLCASSPGQGRNTEAFFGQGTRLTVV.